What follows describes a single TCR beta chain. Its cognate antigen is unknown. This entry belongs to a study of T cells after yellow fever vaccination. J was trimmed by 4 bases and V by 5 bases; bases with no gene match: 13. Germline V gene data show CDR1 as SGHTA and CDR2 as FQGTGA. The CDR3 contains 16 residues. Findings of the study overall: Overlap between CD4 and CD8 compartments was detected for a small share of clonotypes.

TCRdb redid the calling of the 5' RACE reads with MiXCR, one entry per CDR3 protein. The profile shows 250,000 to 350,000 distinct CDR3 sequences, 3.5% to 4.5% of them singletons. The rearrangement joins TRBV7-3 to TRBJ1-2, with 7 bases fitting TRBD1. The source was PBMCs, collected 15 days after the yellow fever booster vaccination. This receptor was obtained from a man between 18 and 35 years old who received the YFV17D yellow fever vaccine. The CDR3 nucleotides read TGTGCCAGCAGCGCAAATGGGGCAGGGGGGACCTATGGCTACACCTTC. Its translation is CASSANGAGGTYGYTF. Supplemented by reference TRBV7-3 and TRBJ1-2, the full variable domain reads GAGVSQTPSNKVTEKGKYVELRCDPISGHTALYWYRQSLGQGPEFLIYFQGTGAADDSGLPNDRFFAVRPEGSVSTLKIQRTERGDSAVYLCASSANGAGGTYGYTFGSGTRLTVV.